This T cell receptor (beta chain) was captured by sequencing in a study of blood T cell repertoires in COVID-19. Study information: PBMCs, B-cell-depleted T cells, or T cells were the source of the cDNA or gDNA that made up the material.

Trimming stripped 4 bases from V and 0 bases from J, with 15 bases between. The germline V gene encodes CDR1 LNHNV and CDR2 YYDKDF (reference sequence). The CDR3 consists of 16 residues. Participants spanned ages 18 to 89 years and resided in about two dozen US areas. Cohorts were assigned according to the clinical history that participants reported. As originally analysed: Amplification of reference gene primers provided the estimated nucleated cell counts. Profiled with immunoSEQ multiplex PCR; TCRdb holds only in-frame clones, not every one. V, J and clone size derive from that table, while D and trimming were established from the DNA sequence. The sample consists of 160,000 or so clones, approximately 77% of them appearing once.

The sequencing input was PBMCs or T cells enriched from blood (not recorded which). The V and J genes are TRBV15 and TRBJ2-5; D is perhaps TRBD2 (5 bases). The receptor comes from a man between 60 and 75 years old who had recovered from COVID-19. CDR3 in DNA: TGTGCCACCAGCACCCGGACTGCCCGGGACCAAGAGACCCAGTACTTC. It encodes CATSTRTARDQETQYF.